This T cell receptor (beta chain) originates from a study of graft-versus-host responses after intestinal transplantation. Study background: Recipients uniformly received anti-thymocyte globulin induction, followed by tacrolimus and steroids for approximately 3 years.

Intraepithelial and lamina propria lymphocytes were isolated from graft specimens. Generated by immunoSEQ multiplex PCR, the TCRdb table keeps only in-frame clones and is missing some. The sample has 25,000 to 35,000 clones; over 60% are singletons. The CDR3 contains 15 residues. Between the trimmed V and J ends, which lost 4 bases and 4 bases, there was a span of 17 bases. CDR1 is SGHNT, CDR2 YYREEE, per germline (reference sequence). For this clone: As yet, its antigen is unknown.

Points from the study as a whole: Graft-donor T cell macrochimerism in patients accompanied high graft-versus-host to host-versus-graft clonal ratios in allografts. GvH clone levels peaked in circulation, and this peak was associated with early post-transplant HvG declines.

Sequenced here: ileum tissue, sampled 98 days after intestinal transplantation. The source of this sequence is a human patient who received an intestinal transplant, so some T cells may come from the graft donor. The chain links TRBV5-4 to TRBJ2-5; D possibly corresponds to TRBD2 (7 bases). The CDR3 protein is CASSGLGGLGETQYF. The DNA for the CDR3 is TGTGCCAGCAGCGGCCTCGGGGGGCTGGGAGAGACCCAGTACTTC.